Listed below are T cell receptor beta chains from one sample, sequenced in a study of multiple sclerosis patients with progressive multifocal leukoencephalopathy. Sequencing was performed with immunoSEQ multiplex PCR; in TCRdb, only in-frame clones are kept and a portion is missing. The sample contains fewer than 35,000 clones, 90% of which appear only once. Source: PBMCs, taken from a patient treated with natalizumab. The receptors shown here come from a human donor with multiple sclerosis. CDR3s include the opening cysteine and the closing phenylalanine or tryptophan. The D gene is left open where the match is weak. Clone size, where shown, is once, few, many, or a class for clones that have expanded.

clone_size: .; v_call: TRBV12-5; j_call: TRBJ2-5; d_call: TRBD1; cdr3_nt: TGTGCTAGTGGCTCGACAGGGGGCAGGGAGACCCAGTACTTC; cdr3_aa: CASGSTGGRETQYF
clone_size: .; v_call: TRBV15; j_call: TRBJ2-1; d_call: TRBD2; cdr3_nt: TGTGCCACCAGCAGTCTAGCGGGGGGGCCTGTTGAGCAGTTCTTC; cdr3_aa: CATSSLAGGPVEQFF
clone_size: .; v_call: TRBV4-1; j_call: TRBJ2-7; d_call: TRBD2; cdr3_nt: TGCGCCAGCAGCCAGGAATTAGCGGGGGGGCGGCCCTTGGGCCCCTACGAGCAGTACTTC; cdr3_aa: CASSQELAGGRPLGPYEQYF
clone_size: .; v_call: TRBV6-6; j_call: TRBJ2-1; d_call: TRBD2; cdr3_nt: TGTGCCAGCAGTTACTCGGCTAGCGGGGGGTCGAGGTTCTTC; cdr3_aa: CASSYSASGGSRFF
clone_size: .; v_call: TRBV14; j_call: TRBJ1-2; d_call: .; cdr3_nt: TGTGCCAGCAGCCAAGTTCGTGGAGATGGCTACACCTTC; cdr3_aa: CASSQVRGDGYTF
clone_size: .; v_call: TRBV5-6; j_call: TRBJ2-3; d_call: .; cdr3_nt: TGTGCCAGCAGCTTCTATCAGGGCACAGATACGCAGTATTTT; cdr3_aa: CASSFYQGTDTQYF
clone_size: .; v_call: TRBV25-1; j_call: TRBJ2-7; d_call: TRBD1; cdr3_nt: TGTGCCAGCAGAGGGACAGCTACCTCCTACGAGCAGTACTTC; cdr3_aa: CASRGTATSYEQYF
clone_size: .; v_call: TRBV7-3; j_call: TRBJ2-1; d_call: TRBD2; cdr3_nt: TGTGCCAGCAGCCTTTTGGCGGGGGGGTACAATGAGCAGTTCTTC; cdr3_aa: CASSLLAGGYNEQFF
clone_size: .; v_call: TRBV6-5; j_call: TRBJ2-2; d_call: .; cdr3_nt: TGTGCCAGCAGTTGGGCCCAGACCGGGGAGCTGTTTTTT; cdr3_aa: CASSWAQTGELFF
clone_size: .; v_call: TRBV5-4; j_call: TRBJ2-2; d_call: TRBD1; cdr3_nt: TGTGCCGTAGGACAGGGGATAAGCGGGGAGCTGTTTTTT; cdr3_aa: CAVGQGISGELFF
clone_size: .; v_call: TRBV2; j_call: TRBJ1-2; d_call: TRBD1; cdr3_nt: TGTGCCAGCAGTCGCACCGGGACAGGGGGCTACACCTTC; cdr3_aa: CASSRTGTGGYTF
clone_size: .; v_call: TRBV27; j_call: TRBJ1-4; d_call: TRBD1; cdr3_nt: TGTGCCAGCAGTTTCGGAACAGGGGGAAGGGAAAAACTGTTTTTT; cdr3_aa: CASSFGTGGREKLFF
clone_size: .; v_call: TRBV4-1; j_call: TRBJ2-3; d_call: TRBD2; cdr3_nt: TGCGCCAGCAGCCCACGGACTAGCGGGAGTCTGGGTACGCAGTATTTT; cdr3_aa: CASSPRTSGSLGTQYF
clone_size: .; v_call: TRBV4-2; j_call: TRBJ2-5; d_call: TRBD2; cdr3_nt: TGTGCCAGCAGCCAAGTTACTAGCGGGGAGGATCGAGAGACCCAGTACTTC; cdr3_aa: CASSQVTSGEDRETQYF
clone_size: .; v_call: TRBV28; j_call: TRBJ2-2; d_call: .; cdr3_nt: TGTGCCAGCAGTTTATTAGGGACGAACACCGGGGAGCTGTTTTTT; cdr3_aa: CASSLLGTNTGELFF
clone_size: .; v_call: TRBV7-8; j_call: TRBJ1-2; d_call: .; cdr3_nt: TGTGCCAGCAGCTTCACGGAGGCTACAGGGAACGGCTACACCTTC; cdr3_aa: CASSFTEATGNGYTF
clone_size: once; v_call: TRBV19; j_call: TRBJ2-5; d_call: .; cdr3_nt: TGTGCCAGTAGTCCTAGGACGGTGATTTGGGAGACCCAGTACTTC; cdr3_aa: CASSPRTVIWETQYF
clone_size: .; v_call: TRBV2; j_call: TRBJ2-4; d_call: .; cdr3_nt: TGTGCCAGCAGGGAGGGACAACTGAACTTAGCCAAAAACATTCAGTACTTC; cdr3_aa: CASREGQLNLAKNIQYF
clone_size: .; v_call: TRBV25-1; j_call: TRBJ2-4; d_call: TRBD1; cdr3_nt: TGTGCCAGCAGTGACACAGGGGAATCCAAAAACATTCAGTACTTC; cdr3_aa: CASSDTGESKNIQYF
clone_size: .; v_call: TRBV5-5; j_call: TRBJ1-2; d_call: .; cdr3_nt: TGTGCCAGCAGCTCCCTTCAGGATGGCTACACCTTC; cdr3_aa: CASSSLQDGYTF
clone_size: .; v_call: TRBV6-6; j_call: TRBJ2-7; d_call: TRBD2; cdr3_nt: TGTGCCAGCACCCCCATGGGCAGCGGGAACTCCTACGAGCAGTACTTC; cdr3_aa: CASTPMGSGNSYEQYF
clone_size: .; v_call: TRBV29-1; j_call: TRBJ2-5; d_call: .; cdr3_nt: TGCAGCGTTGTGGTCCAAGAGACCCAGTACTTC; cdr3_aa: CSVVVQETQYF
clone_size: few; v_call: TRBV25-1; j_call: TRBJ1-2; d_call: .; cdr3_nt: TGTGCCAGCAGTATTAACTATGGCTACACCTTC; cdr3_aa: CASSINYGYTF
clone_size: .; v_call: TRBV15; j_call: TRBJ2-7; d_call: .; cdr3_nt: TGTGCCACCAGCAGAGATCGAGGCTACGAGCAGTACTTC; cdr3_aa: CATSRDRGYEQYF
clone_size: once; v_call: TRBV7-3; j_call: TRBJ1-2; d_call: .; cdr3_nt: TGTGCCAGCAGCTTCGGTCCGGACAGCCGGGAGGGCTACACCTTC; cdr3_aa: CASSFGPDSREGYTF
clone_size: .; v_call: TRBV4-1; j_call: TRBJ1-5; d_call: .; cdr3_nt: TGCGCCAGCAGCAGAGGTAGCGGGGAGTATAGCAATCAGCCCCAGCATTTT; cdr3_aa: CASSRGSGEYSNQPQHF
clone_size: .; v_call: TRBV20-1; j_call: TRBJ1-1; d_call: .; cdr3_nt: TGCAGTGCTGGTCCGGTACCTGAAGCTTTCTTT; cdr3_aa: CSAGPVPEAFF
clone_size: .; v_call: TRBV5-4; j_call: TRBJ2-2; d_call: .; cdr3_nt: TGTGCCAGCAGCTTGTTAGGGACATTTAACACCGGGGAGCTGTTTTTT; cdr3_aa: CASSLLGTFNTGELFF
clone_size: .; v_call: TRBV4-1; j_call: TRBJ1-5; d_call: .; cdr3_nt: TGCGCCAGCAGCCTCAAGGAAGAGTATAGCAATCAGCCCCAGCATTTT; cdr3_aa: CASSLKEEYSNQPQHF
clone_size: few; v_call: TRBV10-1; j_call: TRBJ1-1; d_call: .; cdr3_nt: TGCGCCAGCAGTGAGGGGCAGGACACTGAAGCTTTCTTT; cdr3_aa: CASSEGQDTEAFF
clone_size: .; v_call: TRBV19; j_call: TRBJ1-2; d_call: TRBD1; cdr3_nt: TGTGCCACAAAAGTGGAGGACAGGGGAGATGGCTACACCTTC; cdr3_aa: CATKVEDRGDGYTF
clone_size: once; v_call: TRBV6-5; j_call: TRBJ2-2; d_call: TRBD1; cdr3_nt: TGTGCCAGCACCCCCGGGACAGGGGTGGCCGGGGAGCTGTTTTTT; cdr3_aa: CASTPGTGVAGELFF
clone_size: .; v_call: TRBV5-6; j_call: TRBJ2-5; d_call: .; cdr3_nt: TGTGCCAGCAGCTTGGAGGGGGGGCGTCAAGAGACCCAGTACTTC; cdr3_aa: CASSLEGGRQETQYF
clone_size: .; v_call: TRBV5-6; j_call: TRBJ2-3; d_call: .; cdr3_nt: TGTGCCAGCAGTCGAGACAGCACAGATACGCAGTATTTT; cdr3_aa: CASSRDSTDTQYF
clone_size: .; v_call: TRBV7-2; j_call: TRBJ2-5; d_call: .; cdr3_nt: TGTGCCAGCAGCTTAGCGCATAGCCCCGTGGAGACCCAGTACTTC; cdr3_aa: CASSLAHSPVETQYF
clone_size: .; v_call: TRBV29-1; j_call: TRBJ2-1; d_call: TRBD1; cdr3_nt: TGCAGCGTTGAACGGGACAGTTACAATGAGCAGTTCTTC; cdr3_aa: CSVERDSYNEQFF
clone_size: .; v_call: TRBV9; j_call: TRBJ2-2; d_call: TRBD1; cdr3_nt: TGTGCCAGCAGCGTAGAGTGGACAGGATCAACCGGGGAGCTGTTTTTT; cdr3_aa: CASSVEWTGSTGELFF
clone_size: .; v_call: TRBV9; j_call: TRBJ2-2; d_call: .; cdr3_nt: TGTGCCAGCAGCCCCAGGGCAGAGAACACCGGGGAGCTGTTTTTT; cdr3_aa: CASSPRAENTGELFF
clone_size: once; v_call: TRBV27; j_call: TRBJ1-2; d_call: TRBD1; cdr3_nt: TGTGCCACCGCGACAGGGCATGGCTACACCTTC; cdr3_aa: CATATGHGYTF
clone_size: once; v_call: TRBV29-1; j_call: TRBJ2-1; d_call: .; cdr3_nt: TGCAGCGTCACCAGGGACCTCGTTTCCTACAATGAGCAGTTCTTC; cdr3_aa: CSVTRDLVSYNEQFF
clone_size: .; v_call: TRBV7-8; j_call: TRBJ2-7; d_call: .; cdr3_nt: TGTGCCAGCAGCTTAGATAGTGCCCTCGCCTACGAGCAGTACTTC; cdr3_aa: CASSLDSALAYEQYF
clone_size: .; v_call: TRBV2; j_call: TRBJ2-3; d_call: TRBD2; cdr3_nt: TGTGCCAGCCAGAGCGGGGGTACAGATACGCAGTATTTT; cdr3_aa: CASQSGGTDTQYF
clone_size: .; v_call: TRBV2; j_call: TRBJ1-6; d_call: .; cdr3_nt: TGTGCCAGCAGTCTCACTGACGGAGGGGATTCACCCCTCCACTTT; cdr3_aa: CASSLTDGGDSPLHF
clone_size: .; v_call: TRBV7-3; j_call: TRBJ2-5; d_call: .; cdr3_nt: TGTGCCAGCAGCTTAATTCGCGGGACTCAAGAGACCCAGTACTTC; cdr3_aa: CASSLIRGTQETQYF
clone_size: .; v_call: TRBV9; j_call: TRBJ2-7; d_call: .; cdr3_nt: TGTGCCAGCAGTACCGGACAGTTCCTCGAGCAGTACTTC; cdr3_aa: CASSTGQFLEQYF
clone_size: .; v_call: TRBV11-1; j_call: TRBJ1-1; d_call: .; cdr3_nt: TGTGCCAGCAGCCCTCAGGGGACTGAAGCTTTCTTT; cdr3_aa: CASSPQGTEAFF
clone_size: .; v_call: TRBV10-3; j_call: TRBJ1-1; d_call: TRBD1; cdr3_nt: TGTGCCATCAGTGCCCGGGACAGGGGTTTCTCTGGCGCTTTCTTT; cdr3_aa: CAISARDRGFSGAFF
clone_size: .; v_call: TRBV7-9; j_call: TRBJ2-2; d_call: .; cdr3_nt: TGTGCCAGCAGCTTAGGGGTAGGGACGAACACCGGGGAGCTGTTTTTT; cdr3_aa: CASSLGVGTNTGELFF
clone_size: .; v_call: TRBV11-1; j_call: TRBJ1-2; d_call: .; cdr3_nt: TGTGCCAGCAGCCGCAGGGCCAACTATGGCTACACCTTC; cdr3_aa: CASSRRANYGYTF
clone_size: .; v_call: TRBV7-9; j_call: TRBJ1-1; d_call: .; cdr3_nt: TGTGCCAGCAGCTCGGTACAGAATGGTAGGGACGAAGCTTTCTTT; cdr3_aa: CASSSVQNGRDEAFF
clone_size: .; v_call: TRBV27; j_call: TRBJ1-1; d_call: TRBD1; cdr3_nt: TGTGCCAGCAGTGTACGACAGGGGGCCGGGAACACTGAAGCTTTCTTT; cdr3_aa: CASSVRQGAGNTEAFF
clone_size: .; v_call: TRBV6-5; j_call: TRBJ1-5; d_call: .; cdr3_nt: TGTGCCAGCAGCCAGACGGTTCTCCAGCCCCAGCATTTT; cdr3_aa: CASSQTVLQPQHF
clone_size: .; v_call: TRBV4-1; j_call: TRBJ1-2; d_call: .; cdr3_nt: TGCGCCAGCAGCCAAAATGCTATTCCTAACTATGGCTACACCTTC; cdr3_aa: CASSQNAIPNYGYTF
clone_size: .; v_call: TRBV7-9; j_call: TRBJ1-2; d_call: .; cdr3_nt: TGTGCCAGCAGCCCCGGATGGTTAGAGGGCAATGGCTACACCTTC; cdr3_aa: CASSPGWLEGNGYTF
clone_size: .; v_call: TRBV28; j_call: TRBJ1-1; d_call: .; cdr3_nt: TGTGCCAGCGCCAATCCGGTCTCCAGGGCTGAAGCTTTCTTT; cdr3_aa: CASANPVSRAEAFF
clone_size: .; v_call: TRBV5-4; j_call: TRBJ1-2; d_call: TRBD1; cdr3_nt: TGTGCCAGCAGCCGGACAGGGGCGGATGGCTACACCTTC; cdr3_aa: CASSRTGADGYTF
clone_size: .; v_call: TRBV18; j_call: TRBJ1-4; d_call: .; cdr3_nt: TGTGCCAGCTCCCCACCGGGACCGATTAATGAAAAACTGTTTTTT; cdr3_aa: CASSPPGPINEKLFF
clone_size: .; v_call: TRBV7-9; j_call: TRBJ1-1; d_call: .; cdr3_nt: TGTGCCAGCAGACGGACAACTGAAGCTTTCTTT; cdr3_aa: CASRRTTEAFF
clone_size: .; v_call: TRBV6-9; j_call: TRBJ1-5; d_call: .; cdr3_nt: TGTGCCAGCAGTGATGAAGAGGGGGGAGTTCAGCCCCAGCATTTT; cdr3_aa: CASSDEEGGVQPQHF
clone_size: .; v_call: TRBV19; j_call: TRBJ1-4; d_call: .; cdr3_nt: TGTGCCAGTTGCCGTTACGGGACGGTTAGTAATGAAAAACTGTTTTTT; cdr3_aa: CASCRYGTVSNEKLFF